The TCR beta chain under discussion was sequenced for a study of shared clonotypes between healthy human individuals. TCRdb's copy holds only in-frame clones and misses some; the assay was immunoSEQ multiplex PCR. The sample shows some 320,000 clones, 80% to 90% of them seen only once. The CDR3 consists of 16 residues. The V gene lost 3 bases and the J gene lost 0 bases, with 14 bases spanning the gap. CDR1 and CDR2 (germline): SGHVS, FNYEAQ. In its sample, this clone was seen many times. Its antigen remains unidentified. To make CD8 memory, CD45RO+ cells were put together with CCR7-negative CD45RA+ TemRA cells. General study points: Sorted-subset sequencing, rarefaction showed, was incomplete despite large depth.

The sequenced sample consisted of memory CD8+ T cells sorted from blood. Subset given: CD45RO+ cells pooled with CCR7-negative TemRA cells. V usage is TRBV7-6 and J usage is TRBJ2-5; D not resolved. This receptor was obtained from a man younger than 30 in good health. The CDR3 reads CASSLEWGNYQETQYF. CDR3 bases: TGTGCCAGCAGCTTGGAGTGGGGAAATTACCAAGAGACCCAGTACTTC.